This T cell receptor (beta chain) originates from a study of OX40 agonist ivuxolimab in advanced cancers. Study-level background: Prior anti-PD-1, anti-PD-L1 or anti-CTLA-4 therapy did not bar entry, and more than 35% had some.

Points on this clone: Its antigen is not known.

Study outcomes and limitations: The authors also found low normalized T-cell clonal expansion in some nonresponders. It was not determined which antigens were specifically recognized by the peripheral T cells that had undergone clonal expansion.

Autoimmune disease history or systemic immunosuppression excluded patients. TCRdb's copy holds only in-frame clones and misses some; the assay was immunoSEQ multiplex PCR. This table holds some 77,000 clones, around nine tenths found once. CDR1 is MNHNS and CDR2 is SASEGT in the germline V gene. The CDR3 totals 14 residues. V was clipped by 6 bases and J by 2 bases; unmatched bases: 3. This chain uses TRBV6-1 with TRBJ2-2, with 7 bases identical to TRBD1. The clonotype comes from an adult with an advanced solid tumor such as melanoma, head and neck, liver or kidney cancer. Sequences were derived from CD4+ or CD8+ T cells sorted from blood, sampled in a trial of the OX40 agonist ivuxolimab. The CDR3 DNA sequence: TGTGCCAGCAGGGGGGACAGAAACACCGGGGAGCTGTTTTTT. It codes for CASRGDRNTGELFF.